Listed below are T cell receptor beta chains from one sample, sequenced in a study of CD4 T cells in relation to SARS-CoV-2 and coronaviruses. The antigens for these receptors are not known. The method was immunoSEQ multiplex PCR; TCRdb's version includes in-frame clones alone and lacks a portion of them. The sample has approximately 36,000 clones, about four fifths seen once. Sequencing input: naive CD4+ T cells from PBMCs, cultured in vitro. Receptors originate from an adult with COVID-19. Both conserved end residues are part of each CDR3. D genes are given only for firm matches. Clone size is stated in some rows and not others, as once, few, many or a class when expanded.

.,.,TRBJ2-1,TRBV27,TGTGCCAGCAGTAGTACTCCAGATGGGGGTGAGCAGTTCTTC,CASSSTPDGGEQFF
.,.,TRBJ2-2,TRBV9,TGTGCCAGCAGCGTCAGTCAGGGTTCGTTTGCCGGGGAGCTGTTTTTT,CASSVSQGSFAGELFF
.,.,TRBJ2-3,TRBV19,TGTGCCAGTAGTGGGGTAGTGGCTCGAGATACGCAGTATTTT,CASSGVVARDTQYF
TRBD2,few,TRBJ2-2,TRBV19,TGTGCCAGTAGTTTGGGACTAGCGGACACCGGGGAGCTGTTTTTT,CASSLGLADTGELFF
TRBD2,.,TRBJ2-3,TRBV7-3,TGTGCCAGCAGCTTATCTAGCGGGAGCACAGATACGCAGTATTTT,CASSLSSGSTDTQYF
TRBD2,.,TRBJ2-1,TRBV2,TGTGCCAGCAGTGAAGGGCAACTAGCGGGAGGTTACAATGAGCAGTTCTTC,CASSEGQLAGGYNEQFF
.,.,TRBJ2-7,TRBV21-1,TGTGCCAGCAGCAAAGGCAAGGGGAGCTCCTACGAGCAGTACTTC,CASSKGKGSSYEQYF
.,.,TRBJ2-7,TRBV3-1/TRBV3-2,TGTGCCAGCAGCCTTGGGATTGGGGAGAGCTCCTACGAGCAGTACTTC,CASSLGIGESSYEQYF
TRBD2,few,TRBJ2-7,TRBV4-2,TGTGCCAGCAGCCCGAGACCCCGGGACATTACGGCGGGAGGCGAGCAGTACTTC,CASSPRPRDITAGGEQYF
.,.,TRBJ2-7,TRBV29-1,TGCAGCGTTGAAGATCGAGCCCACGAGCAGTACTTC,CSVEDRAHEQYF
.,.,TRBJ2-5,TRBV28,TGTGCCAGCAAGGTCCAGGGTTCAGAGACCCAGTACTTC,CASKVQGSETQYF
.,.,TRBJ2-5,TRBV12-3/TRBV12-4,TGTGCCAGCAGTTTGGAAGAGACCCAGTACTTC,CASSLEETQYF
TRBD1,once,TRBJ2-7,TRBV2,TGTGCCAGCATCAACCCAGGGGGCAGAAACGAGCAGTACTTC,CASINPGGRNEQYF
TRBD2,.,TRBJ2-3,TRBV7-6,TGTGCCAGCAGCTTAGCGCGTCCTAGCGGGAGAATCACAGATACGCAGTATTTT,CASSLARPSGRITDTQYF
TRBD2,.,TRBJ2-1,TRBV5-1,TGCGCCAGCAGCGCGAGCGGGAGTGGCTACAATGAGCAGTTCTTC,CASSASGSGYNEQFF
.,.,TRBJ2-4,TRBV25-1,TGTGCCAGCAGTGACTGGGACGGAACTAACATTCAGTACTTC,CASSDWDGTNIQYF
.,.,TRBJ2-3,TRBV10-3,TGTGCCATCAGTGAAGGTAGCACAGATACGCAGTATTTT,CAISEGSTDTQYF
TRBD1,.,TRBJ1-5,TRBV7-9,TGTGCCAGCAGCTTATTTCTGGGACAGGGGGCCGGCAATCAGCCCCAGCATTTT,CASSLFLGQGAGNQPQHF
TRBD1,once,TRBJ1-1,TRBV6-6,TGTGCCAGCAGTTATGTCCCGGACAGGGACGCTTTCTTT,CASSYVPDRDAFF
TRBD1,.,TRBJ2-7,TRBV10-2,TGCGCCAGCAGTGAAGGACAGGTTAGGTACGAGCAGTACTTC,CASSEGQVRYEQYF
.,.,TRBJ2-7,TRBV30,TGTGCCTGGAGTGTAAGGCTAGCCGGGCCCTACGAGCAGTACTTC,CAWSVRLAGPYEQYF
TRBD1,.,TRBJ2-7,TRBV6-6,TGTGCCAGCAGTGTCCTGGGACAGGGGTCGGAAGAGCAGTACTTC,CASSVLGQGSEEQYF
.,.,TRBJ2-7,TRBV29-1,TGCAGCGCCTCCGAGTTTGGCGAGCAGTACTTC,CSASEFGEQYF
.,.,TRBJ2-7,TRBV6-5,TGTGCCAGCAGTACCTCCCTTGATTCCTACGAGCAGTACTTC,CASSTSLDSYEQYF
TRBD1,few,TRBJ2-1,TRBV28,TGTGCCAGCAGCCGGACAGGGGCAATTTACAATGAGCAGTTCTTC,CASSRTGAIYNEQFF
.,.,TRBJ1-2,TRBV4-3,TGCGCCAGCAGCCAAGGCCCCGGGGGCACCTATGGCTACACCTTC,CASSQGPGGTYGYTF
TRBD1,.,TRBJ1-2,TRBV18,TGTGCCAGCTCGCTAGGACAGGGAGGCTCCTATGGCTACACCTTC,CASSLGQGGSYGYTF
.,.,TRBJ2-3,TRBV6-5,TGTGCCAGCAGCCCGGGTCGGGCAGATACGCAGTATTTT,CASSPGRADTQYF
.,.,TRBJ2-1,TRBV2,TGTGCCAGCACCCCTCGGACCCCTGAGCAGTTCTTC,CASTPRTPEQFF
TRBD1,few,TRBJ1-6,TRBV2,TGTGCCAGCAGCCCACAGGGGGCGAAAAATTCACCCCTCCACTTT,CASSPQGAKNSPLHF
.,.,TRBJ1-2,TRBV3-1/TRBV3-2,TGTGCCAGCAGAAAGCAGGGTTCCTATGGCTACACCTTC,CASRKQGSYGYTF
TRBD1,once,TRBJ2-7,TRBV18,TGTGCCAGCTCACTCGGGACAGGGGGCATTTCCTACGAGCAGTACTTC,CASSLGTGGISYEQYF
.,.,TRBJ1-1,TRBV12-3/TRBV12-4,TGTGCCAGCAGCCCACAGGGGAACACTGAAGCTTTCTTT,CASSPQGNTEAFF
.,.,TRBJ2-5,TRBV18,TGTGCCAGCTCACCAAATGAGGAGACCCAGTACTTC,CASSPNEETQYF
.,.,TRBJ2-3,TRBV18,TGTGCCAGCTCACCAGGGACCGCCACAGATACGCAGTATTTT,CASSPGTATDTQYF
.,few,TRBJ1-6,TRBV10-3,TGTGCCATCAGTACAACCTATAATTCACCCCTCCACTTT,CAISTTYNSPLHF
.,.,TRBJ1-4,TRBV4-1,TGCGCCAGCAGCCAAGTTCAGGGCGGCGAAAAACTGTTTTTT,CASSQVQGGEKLFF
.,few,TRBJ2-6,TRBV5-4,TGTGCCAGCAGCTTGGAAGGACCCTCTGGGGCCAACGTCCTGACTTTC,CASSLEGPSGANVLTF
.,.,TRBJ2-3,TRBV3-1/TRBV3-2,TGTGCCAGCAGCCAACGTCCTCATACGCAGTATTTT,CASSQRPHTQYF
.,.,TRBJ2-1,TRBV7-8,TGTGCCAGCAGCTACCCGATGAGGTCAACGGATAATGAGCAGTTCTTC,CASSYPMRSTDNEQFF
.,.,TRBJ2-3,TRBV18,TGTGCCAGCTCACCCCTGGGATCGGATACGCAGTATTTT,CASSPLGSDTQYF
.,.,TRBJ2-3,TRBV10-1,TGCGCCAGCAGTGCGTTCGGGCCTACAGATACGCAGTATTTT,CASSAFGPTDTQYF
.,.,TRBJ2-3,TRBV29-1,TGCAGCGCCCCCCCAGGTGCCAGTTACACAGATACGCAGTATTTT,CSAPPGASYTDTQYF
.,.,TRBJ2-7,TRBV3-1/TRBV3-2,TGTGCCAGCAGCCAAGTCCGCGAGCAGTACTTC,CASSQVREQYF
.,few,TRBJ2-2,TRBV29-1,TGCAGCGATTCGGACAGCGTGAGTCAAGCGAACACCGGGGAGCTGTTTTTT,CSDSDSVSQANTGELFF
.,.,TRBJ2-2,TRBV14,TGTGCCAGCAGCCAGGACAGTCTGAACACCGGGGAGCTGTTTTTT,CASSQDSLNTGELFF
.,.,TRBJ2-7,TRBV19,TGTGCCAGTAGTCCGGGGGTCTACGAGCAGTACTTC,CASSPGVYEQYF
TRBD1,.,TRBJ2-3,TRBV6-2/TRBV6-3,TGTGCCAGCAGCCCCGGGACAGGGCACACAGATACGCAGTATTTT,CASSPGTGHTDTQYF
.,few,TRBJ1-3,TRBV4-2,TGTGCCAGCAGCCCCTTGGGACTTGGTGGAAACACCATATATTTT,CASSPLGLGGNTIYF
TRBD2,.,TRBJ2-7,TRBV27,TGTGCCAGCAGCCTCGGCCTAGCGGGATTGTACGAGCAGTACTTC,CASSLGLAGLYEQYF
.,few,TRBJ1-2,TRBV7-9,TGTGCCAGCAGCGAGCAAGGGGTGGACTATGGCTACACCTTC,CASSEQGVDYGYTF
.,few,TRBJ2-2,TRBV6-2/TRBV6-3,TGTGCCAGCAGTTACAGTCGGTCCGGGGAGCTGTTTTTT,CASSYSRSGELFF
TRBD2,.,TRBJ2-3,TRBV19,TGTGCCAGTAACCTCTTTTGGACTAGCGCCACAGATACGCAGTATTTT,CASNLFWTSATDTQYF
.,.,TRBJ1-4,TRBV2,TGTGCCAGCAGAAATACAGGGGAAAAACTGTTTTTT,CASRNTGEKLFF
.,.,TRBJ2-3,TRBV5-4,TGTGCCAGCAGCTTGGTTGGCACAGATACGCAGTATTTT,CASSLVGTDTQYF